The rows below give T cell receptor beta chains drawn from one sample of a study of blood T cell repertoires in COVID-19. Profiling relied on immunoSEQ multiplex PCR, and the TCRdb table lists in-frame clones only, not all of them. This sample has roughly 220,000 clones, with around nine tenths found just once. Sequencing was done on a sample of peripheral blood. The origin of the receptors is a man in his sixties with acute or convalescent COVID-19. Both conserved end residues are part of each CDR3. The order of the fields is CDR3 DNA, CDR3 protein, D gene, J gene, V gene, clone size. The D gene is left open where the match is weak. Clone size is not always given. Where it is, it says once, few, many or a class for expanded clones.

CDR3 DNA: TGTGCCACTTCCCCACGGGGTGGAAACGGGGAGCTGTTTTTT; CDR3 protein: CATSPRGGNGELFF; D gene: -; J gene: TRBJ2-2; V gene: TRBV6-4; clone size: -
CDR3 DNA: TGCGCCAGCAGTGAGGGGGACAGGGATCAGTTCTTC; CDR3 protein: CASSEGDRDQFF; D gene: TRBD1; J gene: TRBJ2-1; V gene: TRBV10-1; clone size: -
CDR3 DNA: TGCGCCAGCAGCTGGGCGGCGGGGACAGGGGGCGATGGCTATGGCTACACCTTC; CDR3 protein: CASSWAAGTGGDGYGYTF; D gene: TRBD1; J gene: TRBJ1-2; V gene: TRBV5-1; clone size: -
CDR3 DNA: TGCAGCGTTGGCCCGGTGGCAGGGGTTAGGGGCACTGAAGCTTTCTTT; CDR3 protein: CSVGPVAGVRGTEAFF; D gene: -; J gene: TRBJ1-1; V gene: TRBV29-1; clone size: -
CDR3 DNA: TGTGCCAGTAGTCCCCGGTTGCGGGCTTACAATGAGCAGTTCTTC; CDR3 protein: CASSPRLRAYNEQFF; D gene: -; J gene: TRBJ2-1; V gene: TRBV19; clone size: -
CDR3 DNA: TGTGCCAGCAGCGTAGGGTTCGGCGGGGGGCAGCCCTACGAGCAGTACTTC; CDR3 protein: CASSVGFGGGQPYEQYF; D gene: TRBD2; J gene: TRBJ2-7; V gene: TRBV9; clone size: once
CDR3 DNA: TGTGCCAGCAGCTTAGCGTCAGGTAGGGAAGCTTTCTTT; CDR3 protein: CASSLASGREAFF; D gene: -; J gene: TRBJ1-1; V gene: TRBV7-2; clone size: -
CDR3 DNA: TGTGCCAGCAGTCCCCTCGGGGTGACGAACACTGAAGCTTTCTTT; CDR3 protein: CASSPLGVTNTEAFF; D gene: -; J gene: TRBJ1-1; V gene: TRBV7-9; clone size: -
CDR3 DNA: TGTGCCAGCAGTGACTCAATTAGGGGAGGCTACACCTTC; CDR3 protein: CASSDSIRGGYTF; D gene: -; J gene: TRBJ1-2; V gene: TRBV6-4; clone size: -
CDR3 DNA: TGTGCCAGTAGTCCGCAGGTCTCGAACACCGGGGAGCTGTTTTTT; CDR3 protein: CASSPQVSNTGELFF; D gene: -; J gene: TRBJ2-2; V gene: TRBV19; clone size: -
CDR3 DNA: TGTGCCAGCAGCGGTGGGACAGGGGTTGAAGAAAAACTGTTTTTT; CDR3 protein: CASSGGTGVEEKLFF; D gene: TRBD1; J gene: TRBJ1-4; V gene: TRBV2; clone size: once
CDR3 DNA: TGCAGCGTACGCGGACAGGGGATCGCTGACTATGGCTACACCTTC; CDR3 protein: CSVRGQGIADYGYTF; D gene: TRBD1; J gene: TRBJ1-2; V gene: TRBV29-1; clone size: -
CDR3 DNA: TGCGCCAGCAGCCCCCGTAGAGCTAGCGGGGGGGTGGGCACCGGGGAGCTGTTTTTT; CDR3 protein: CASSPRRASGGVGTGELFF; D gene: TRBD2; J gene: TRBJ2-2; V gene: TRBV5-1; clone size: -
CDR3 DNA: TGCGCCAGCAGCTGGAGCAATGAGCAGTTCTTC; CDR3 protein: CASSWSNEQFF; D gene: -; J gene: TRBJ2-1; V gene: TRBV5-1; clone size: -
CDR3 DNA: TGTGCCAGCAGTACCGACTCGTACAATGAGCAGTTCTTC; CDR3 protein: CASSTDSYNEQFF; D gene: -; J gene: TRBJ2-1; V gene: TRBV27; clone size: -
CDR3 DNA: TGTGCCAGCTCACCGGGACAGGGGGTCTATGGCTACACCTTC; CDR3 protein: CASSPGQGVYGYTF; D gene: TRBD1; J gene: TRBJ1-2; V gene: TRBV18; clone size: once
CDR3 DNA: TGTGCCAGTAGTATGGGGGGGCTGGACACTGAAGCTTTCTTT; CDR3 protein: CASSMGGLDTEAFF; D gene: -; J gene: TRBJ1-1; V gene: TRBV19; clone size: -
CDR3 DNA: TGTGCCAGCAGCTTCTTGACCGGGAGCGGACGTGGCTACACCTTC; CDR3 protein: CASSFLTGSGRGYTF; D gene: -; J gene: TRBJ1-2; V gene: TRBV7-9; clone size: -
CDR3 DNA: TGTGCCAGCAGCCGGGACAGGGTCAGTCGAGATACGCAGTATTTT; CDR3 protein: CASSRDRVSRDTQYF; D gene: TRBD1; J gene: TRBJ2-3; V gene: TRBV5-4; clone size: -
CDR3 DNA: TGTGCCAGCAGCTGGGGACACGTGAACACTGAAGCTTTCTTT; CDR3 protein: CASSWGHVNTEAFF; D gene: -; J gene: TRBJ1-1; V gene: TRBV5-6; clone size: -
CDR3 DNA: TGCAGCGTCGCCTCCGGGACAGGCTTATCCGGGGAGCTGTTTTTT; CDR3 protein: CSVASGTGLSGELFF; D gene: TRBD1; J gene: TRBJ2-2; V gene: TRBV29-1; clone size: -
CDR3 DNA: TGTGCCAGCAGCGGAGGAGACAGGGCAAAAGAGACCCAGTACTTC; CDR3 protein: CASSGGDRAKETQYF; D gene: TRBD1; J gene: TRBJ2-5; V gene: TRBV9; clone size: -
CDR3 DNA: TGTGCCAGCAGTTCCCCGGGACAGGGTTTCTGGGGCTACACCTTC; CDR3 protein: CASSSPGQGFWGYTF; D gene: TRBD1; J gene: TRBJ1-2; V gene: TRBV27; clone size: -
CDR3 DNA: TGTGCCTGGAGTTGGACTCCGAACACTGAAGCTTTCTTT; CDR3 protein: CAWSWTPNTEAFF; D gene: -; J gene: TRBJ1-1; V gene: TRBV30; clone size: -
CDR3 DNA: TGTGTCAGGACTGAGCGTATTAACACTGAAGCTTTCTTT; CDR3 protein: CVRTERINTEAFF; D gene: -; J gene: TRBJ1-1; V gene: TRBV2; clone size: once
CDR3 DNA: TGTGCCAGCAGCTTGGACGGCGCGGGGTCACCCCTCCACTTT; CDR3 protein: CASSLDGAGSPLHF; D gene: -; J gene: TRBJ1-6; V gene: TRBV5-4; clone size: -
CDR3 DNA: TGTGCCAGCTCACCACCCGGGGGAGGGAGCTCTGGAAACACCATATATTTT; CDR3 protein: CASSPPGGGSSGNTIYF; D gene: -; J gene: TRBJ1-3; V gene: TRBV18; clone size: -
CDR3 DNA: TGTGCCAGCAGCCCTGGCTGGGGGCAGGGTTTTGGCTACACCTTC; CDR3 protein: CASSPGWGQGFGYTF; D gene: -; J gene: TRBJ1-2; V gene: TRBV11-2; clone size: -
CDR3 DNA: TGCGCCAGCAGCTTGATGAGCGGCTCCTACAATGAGCAGTTCTTC; CDR3 protein: CASSLMSGSYNEQFF; D gene: -; J gene: TRBJ2-1; V gene: TRBV5-1; clone size: -
CDR3 DNA: TGTGCCAGCAGCTTAGGAGGGCGCCGCAACTATGGCTACACCTTC; CDR3 protein: CASSLGGRRNYGYTF; D gene: -; J gene: TRBJ1-2; V gene: TRBV11-1; clone size: -
CDR3 DNA: TGTGCCAGCAGCTTAGGGGACAGGGGGCAGGAGACCCAGTACTTC; CDR3 protein: CASSLGDRGQETQYF; D gene: TRBD1; J gene: TRBJ2-5; V gene: TRBV7-8; clone size: -
CDR3 DNA: TGCGCCAGCAGGCCTATGGACAGGGAGGCTCCTGAAGCTTTCTTT; CDR3 protein: CASRPMDREAPEAFF; D gene: TRBD1; J gene: TRBJ1-1; V gene: TRBV4-1; clone size: -
CDR3 DNA: TGCAGTGCTAGTAAGCGGGGGGGCAGCACAGATACGCAGTATTTT; CDR3 protein: CSASKRGGSTDTQYF; D gene: TRBD2; J gene: TRBJ2-3; V gene: TRBV20-1; clone size: -
CDR3 DNA: TGTGCCAGTTCACGGGACAGGGGTAATTCACCCCTCCACTTT; CDR3 protein: CASSRDRGNSPLHF; D gene: TRBD1; J gene: TRBJ1-6; V gene: TRBV6-4; clone size: -
CDR3 DNA: TGTGCCAGCACAACCGGGGACATTTCCTACGAGCAGTACTTC; CDR3 protein: CASTTGDISYEQYF; D gene: -; J gene: TRBJ2-7; V gene: TRBV6-6; clone size: once
CDR3 DNA: TGCGCCAGCAGCTCTAGCGGGTTGAGCACAGATACGCAGTATTTT; CDR3 protein: CASSSSGLSTDTQYF; D gene: TRBD2; J gene: TRBJ2-3; V gene: TRBV5-1; clone size: -
CDR3 DNA: TGTGCCAGCAGCAGGACAGGGTTTAGCAATCAGCCCCAGCATTTT; CDR3 protein: CASSRTGFSNQPQHF; D gene: TRBD1; J gene: TRBJ1-5; V gene: TRBV6-5; clone size: few
CDR3 DNA: TGTGCCAGCAGCGGCGCTTCACCGGGGGGAAATTCACCCCTCCACTTT; CDR3 protein: CASSGASPGGNSPLHF; D gene: -; J gene: TRBJ1-6; V gene: TRBV9; clone size: -
CDR3 DNA: TGCGCCAGCAGCTTGGAGGGACAAGATTACAATGAGCAGTTCTTC; CDR3 protein: CASSLEGQDYNEQFF; D gene: -; J gene: TRBJ2-1; V gene: TRBV5-1; clone size: -
CDR3 DNA: TGTGCCAGCAGTCGAGGGGGCCCCCCGGGCAATGAGCAGTTCTTC; CDR3 protein: CASSRGGPPGNEQFF; D gene: TRBD1; J gene: TRBJ2-1; V gene: TRBV27; clone size: once
CDR3 DNA: TGTGCCACTAGGGGTTCTAGTAATGAAAAACTGTTTTTT; CDR3 protein: CATRGSSNEKLFF; D gene: -; J gene: TRBJ1-4; V gene: TRBV19; clone size: -
CDR3 DNA: TGTGCCAGCAGTTTGGGGACAGGGGCCTCCACAGATACGCAGTATTTT; CDR3 protein: CASSLGTGASTDTQYF; D gene: TRBD1; J gene: TRBJ2-3; V gene: TRBV27; clone size: -
CDR3 DNA: TGTGCCAGCAGCCCCCGGACAGGGATGAACACTGAAGCTTTCTTT; CDR3 protein: CASSPRTGMNTEAFF; D gene: TRBD1; J gene: TRBJ1-1; V gene: TRBV9; clone size: -
CDR3 DNA: TGTGCCAGTAGTATCGGGACAGGGAGCAATCAGCCCCAGCATTTT; CDR3 protein: CASSIGTGSNQPQHF; D gene: TRBD1; J gene: TRBJ1-5; V gene: TRBV19; clone size: -
CDR3 DNA: TGTGCCAGCGCGACTCGGGGGACAGACGCCTACGAGCAGTACTTC; CDR3 protein: CASATRGTDAYEQYF; D gene: -; J gene: TRBJ2-7; V gene: TRBV11-2; clone size: -
CDR3 DNA: TGTGCAAGTCGCTTAGCGCGGGGGAGGGTGGGTCACTACGAGCAGTACTTC; CDR3 protein: CASRLARGRVGHYEQYF; D gene: -; J gene: TRBJ2-7; V gene: TRBV12-2; clone size: -
CDR3 DNA: TGTGCCAGCAGTTCGAACAGGGGGAGTAATGAGCAGTTCTTC; CDR3 protein: CASSSNRGSNEQFF; D gene: TRBD1; J gene: TRBJ2-1; V gene: TRBV27; clone size: -
CDR3 DNA: TGTGCCAGCAGCTTGGACAGGGTGGGCGCCGAGCAGTACTTC; CDR3 protein: CASSLDRVGAEQYF; D gene: -; J gene: TRBJ2-7; V gene: TRBV5-6; clone size: -
CDR3 DNA: TGTGCCAGCAGTGAAGCCGGGACACCTATCGGAGGCTACACCTTC; CDR3 protein: CASSEAGTPIGGYTF; D gene: -; J gene: TRBJ1-2; V gene: TRBV5-6; clone size: -
CDR3 DNA: TGTGCCAGCAGCGGTCCCGTTATACTCACAGATACGCAGTATTTT; CDR3 protein: CASSGPVILTDTQYF; D gene: -; J gene: TRBJ2-3; V gene: TRBV9; clone size: few
CDR3 DNA: TGTGCCAGCAGTACTAGCGGGGGTTATCGCGAGCAGTACTTC; CDR3 protein: CASSTSGGYREQYF; D gene: TRBD2; J gene: TRBJ2-7; V gene: TRBV6-2/TRBV6-3; clone size: -
CDR3 DNA: TGTGCCAGCAGCCACGGGGTGGGCACTGAAGCTTTCTTT; CDR3 protein: CASSHGVGTEAFF; D gene: -; J gene: TRBJ1-1; V gene: TRBV3-1/TRBV3-2; clone size: -
CDR3 DNA: TGTGCCAGCAGCCAAGATAGGGGGCGCTTGCAAGAGACCCAGTACTTC; CDR3 protein: CASSQDRGRLQETQYF; D gene: TRBD1; J gene: TRBJ2-5; V gene: TRBV3-1/TRBV3-2; clone size: -
CDR3 DNA: TGCGCCAGCAGCTTTGGGACAGGGTCTTCTACCCCGTACAATGAGCAGTTCTTC; CDR3 protein: CASSFGTGSSTPYNEQFF; D gene: TRBD1; J gene: TRBJ2-1; V gene: TRBV5-1; clone size: -
CDR3 DNA: TGCGCCAGCAGCTTGGCGGCCGGGGGTCAGAACACTGAAGCTTTCTTT; CDR3 protein: CASSLAAGGQNTEAFF; D gene: -; J gene: TRBJ1-1; V gene: TRBV5-1; clone size: -
CDR3 DNA: TGTGCCAGCAACCCTGGATCGGTTAAGGGGACTGAAGCTTTCTTT; CDR3 protein: CASNPGSVKGTEAFF; D gene: -; J gene: TRBJ1-1; V gene: TRBV6-6; clone size: -
CDR3 DNA: TGCGCCAGCAGCTTGAGGCAGGATCAAGAGACCCAGTACTTC; CDR3 protein: CASSLRQDQETQYF; D gene: -; J gene: TRBJ2-5; V gene: TRBV5-1; clone size: medium-sized
CDR3 DNA: TGCGCCAGCAGCTTGGACACAGGGGGCAAGGAGACCCAGTACTTC; CDR3 protein: CASSLDTGGKETQYF; D gene: TRBD1; J gene: TRBJ2-5; V gene: TRBV5-1; clone size: -
CDR3 DNA: TGTGCCAGCTCCCGGGACATAAGCTCTGGAAACACCATATATTTT; CDR3 protein: CASSRDISSGNTIYF; D gene: -; J gene: TRBJ1-3; V gene: TRBV6-5; clone size: -
CDR3 DNA: TGCGCCTCAAGGGGGGGTGATTATGGCTACACCTTC; CDR3 protein: CASRGGDYGYTF; D gene: -; J gene: TRBJ1-2; V gene: TRBV10-2; clone size: -